This T cell receptor (beta chain) was sequenced in a study of lymphopenia after photon versus proton radiotherapy. Overall study findings and caveats: Oligoclonal CD8+ Temra expansion after nadir drove photon patients' diversity drop.

Germline V gives CDR1 MGHRA, CDR2 YSYEKL. CDR3 length: 14 amino acids. The ends lost 1 base at V and 2 bases at J; junction bases unmatched: 1. With regard to this clone: The antigen remains unidentified.

Profiling relied on immunoSEQ multiplex PCR, and the TCRdb table lists in-frame clones only, not all of them. Of tens of thousands of clones listed, less than 85% were seen once; the top ten hold around 2%. The sample consisted of peripheral blood, taken from a patient treated with proton-based radiotherapy. The genes are TRBV4-1 and TRBJ2-5, with TRBD2 identical over 7 bases. The receptor's source is a man between 60 and 70 years old with pancreatic cancer. Here the CDR3 reads CASSQVLAQETQYF. CDR3 in DNA: TGCGCCAGCAGCCAAGTACTAGCGCAAGAGACCCAGTACTTC.